Sequencing of this T cell receptor beta chain was carried out in a study of OX40 agonist ivuxolimab in advanced cancers. Study-level findings and limits: Circulating CD4+ and CD8+ T cells showed clonal expansion by week 6 at 0.1 to 3.0 mg/kg.

Repertoires were generated with immunoSEQ multiplex PCR, while TCRdb's copy carries only in-frame clones and drops some. The table records about 18,000 clones, approximately 85% of them present only once. The V end was cut by 2 bases, the J end by 5 bases, with 9 bases between. Germline lookup yields CDR1 SQVTM and CDR2 ANQGSEA. The CDR3 is 12 residues long. Worth noting for this clone: What it recognizes is unknown.

The source was CD4+ or CD8+ T cells sorted from blood, collected in a trial of the OX40 agonist ivuxolimab. The chain couples TRBV29-1 to TRBJ1-1; D unresolved. The clonotype originates from an adult with an advanced solid tumor such as melanoma, head and neck, liver or kidney cancer. The CDR3 DNA reads as TGCAGCGTTGAAAAAGGTTATACTGAAGCTTTCTTT. Protein: CSVEKGYTEAFF.